A selection of T cell receptor beta chains follows, all from one sample in a study of CD8 T cells in ankylosing spondylitis. Via MiXCR, TCRdb re-called the 5' RACE reads, giving one row per CDR3 protein. The sample records under 250,000 distinct CDR3 sequences, about 26% being singletons. Sequenced material: blood, either unsorted or a sorted T cell fraction (not recorded which). These receptor sequences come from a male donor with ankylosing spondylitis or in good health (not recorded which). Both conserved end residues are part of each CDR3. A D gene is named only where the DNA matches it firmly. For some rows the clone size is stated as once, few or many, or as a class when expanded; others skip it.

D	size	V	J	DNA	CDR3
-	many	TRBV2	TRBJ2-1	TGTGCCAGCAGTGATTTAAGCGAGCAGTTCTTC	CASSDLSEQFF
-	-	TRBV21-1	TRBJ1-2	TGTGCCAGCAGCAAGTTGAGGGTAGCGGGCAAGCTTACCTATGGCTACACCTTC	CASSKLRVAGKLTYGYTF
TRBD1	-	TRBV6-1	TRBJ2-7	TGTGCCAGCAGAAAGACAGGGGAGGCATCCTACGAGCAGTACTTC	CASRKTGEASYEQYF
TRBD2	few	TRBV20-1	TRBJ2-2	TGCAGTGTTCTCCGCGGGGGGACCGGGGAGCTGTTTTTT	CSVLRGGTGELFF
-	-	TRBV5-1	TRBJ2-7	TGCGCCAGCAGCTTCGGGTTGGAGAGCTCCTACGAGCAGTACTTC	CASSFGLESSYEQYF
TRBD1	few	TRBV20-1	TRBJ2-1	TGCAGTGCTAGAGATGGGGACAGGGGAGGCAATGAGCAGTTCTTC	CSARDGDRGGNEQFF
-	many	TRBV5-6	TRBJ2-1	TGTGCCAGCAGCATCATGACCGGGACTGGGACCTACAATGAGCAGTTCTTC	CASSIMTGTGTYNEQFF
TRBD1	many	TRBV28	TRBJ1-1	TGTGCCAGCAGTTCAAGGGGGCTGGGCACTGAAGCTTTCTTT	CASSSRGLGTEAFF
-	many	TRBV6-1	TRBJ2-7	TGTGCCAGCAGTGAGAACATCTCCTACGAGCAGTACTTC	CASSENISYEQYF
-	few	TRBV20-1	TRBJ1-6	TGCAGTGCTAAAATCCGTGGCGGAAATTCACCCCTCCACTTT	CSAKIRGGNSPLHF
-	-	TRBV20-1	TRBJ2-3	TGCAGTGCCGAGATGGGGGAGCGCACAGATACGCAGTATTTT	CSAEMGERTDTQYF
-	few	TRBV6-6	TRBJ1-2	TGTGCCAGCAGTCCAGTGACGGACTATGGCTACACCTTC	CASSPVTDYGYTF
TRBD2	-	TRBV29-1	TRBJ2-1	TGCAGCGTGGGGAACTTAGCGGGAGAGCGGGGTAATGAGCAGTTCTTC	CSVGNLAGERGNEQFF
TRBD2	-	TRBV7-9	TRBJ2-3	TGTGCCAGCAGCTTATTAGCGGGAGCGGGCACAGATACGCAGTATTTT	CASSLLAGAGTDTQYF
-	few	TRBV20-1	TRBJ1-1	TGCAGTGCTAGAGATCATGGGTTGTCGGGGAACACTGAAGCTTTCTTT	CSARDHGLSGNTEAFF
-	-	TRBV29-1	TRBJ2-7	TGCAGCGTCCTAGTGGAGAGGGGATACGAGCAGTACTTC	CSVLVERGYEQYF
TRBD2	-	TRBV29-1	TRBJ2-1	TGCAGCGTTGAAGAGGGTGGGACTAGCGCCCAGTTC	CSVEEGGTSAQF
-	-	TRBV29-1	TRBJ1-1	TGCAGCGCCACACGTATAGTAAGCCCTGAAGCTTTCTTT	CSATRIVSPEAFF
-	-	TRBV10-2	TRBJ1-4	TGCGCCAGCAGTGAGAGTATTGCAACTAATGAAAAACTGTTTTTT	CASSESIATNEKLFF
TRBD1	many	TRBV12-3/TRBV12-4	TRBJ1-5	TGTGCCAGCGCCCGGGACAGAAATCAGCCCCAGCATTTT	CASARDRNQPQHF
TRBD2	many	TRBV18	TRBJ2-1	TGTGCCAGCTCACCAAGTCGAACTAGCGGGATCAATGAGCAGTTCTTC	CASSPSRTSGINEQFF
-	-	TRBV6-1	TRBJ2-3	TGTGCCAGCAGTCTGAGTGGGGTGGGCAGCACAGATACGCAGTATTTT	CASSLSGVGSTDTQYF
-	many	TRBV12-3/TRBV12-4	TRBJ1-5	TGTGCCAGCAGTCGCGACCATAGCAATCAGCCCCAGCATTTT	CASSRDHSNQPQHF
-	many	TRBV20-1	TRBJ2-3	TGCAGTGCTAGTGGTCCCCTGGGCCCAGATACGCAGTATTTT	CSASGPLGPDTQYF
-	many	TRBV5-1	TRBJ1-1	TGCGCCAGCAGCCCCACCAGTGGAACAGGGTTAGCTTTCTTT	CASSPTSGTGLAFF
-	-	TRBV20-1	TRBJ1-5	TGCAGTGCTAGTTTCGGGACCGAATATCAGCCCCAGCATTTT	CSASFGTEYQPQHF
TRBD2	-	TRBV30	TRBJ2-1	TGTGCCTGGAGGCTAGCGGGAAGATCGGGTGAGCAGTTCTTC	CAWRLAGRSGEQFF
-	-	TRBV12-3/TRBV12-4	TRBJ2-7	TGTGCCAGCAGGCCAACAGGGAGCCACTACGAGCAGTACTTC	CASRPTGSHYEQYF
TRBD1	many	TRBV12-3/TRBV12-4	TRBJ2-7	TGTGCCAGCAGCCCGGACAGGGCGGGGCAGTACTTC	CASSPDRAGQYF
TRBD2	-	TRBV29-1	TRBJ2-7	TGCAGCGTCCTTTTAGCGGGCGGCTCCTACGAGCAGTACTTC	CSVLLAGGSYEQYF
-	-	TRBV20-1	TRBJ2-1	TGCAGTGCTTTGAATGCCGGGACTCTCCTTTACAATGAGCAGTTCTTC	CSALNAGTLLYNEQFF
TRBD1	few	TRBV12-3/TRBV12-4	TRBJ1-1	TGTGCCAGCAGGCCTACAGGGGGCACTGAAGCTTTCTTT	CASRPTGGTEAFF
TRBD1	-	TRBV24-1	TRBJ2-1	TGTGCCACCAGTGCCCAGGGACAGGGGATCAATGAGCAGTTCTTC	CATSAQGQGINEQFF
-	-	TRBV12-3/TRBV12-4	TRBJ2-1	TGTGCCAGCCTCCCCCCTGGGAGACGGGATGAGCAGTTCTTC	CASLPPGRRDEQFF
-	many	TRBV5-1	TRBJ1-1	TGCGCCAGCAGCTCCCTGAGCCGCACGTACGCTGAAGCTTTCTTT	CASSSLSRTYAEAFF
-	-	TRBV6-6	TRBJ1-5	TGTGCCAGCAGGTCTGGGAATCAGCCCCAGCATTTT	CASRSGNQPQHF
-	many	TRBV3-1	TRBJ1-2	TGTGCCAGCAGCCCCCGGGACAAAAATAACTATGGCTACACCTTC	CASSPRDKNNYGYTF
TRBD2	many	TRBV3-1	TRBJ2-7	TGTGCCAGCAGCCAAGGATTCCCCGGGACTAGCGTCTCCTACGAGCAGTACTTC	CASSQGFPGTSVSYEQYF
-	-	TRBV9	TRBJ2-5	TGTGCCAGCAGCGTAACTCCTAGCGACCAAGAGACCCAGTACTTC	CASSVTPSDQETQYF
-	many	TRBV4-1	TRBJ1-1	TGCGCCAGCAGCCAAGCTGGAAAGGACCGGAACACTGAAGCTTTCTTT	CASSQAGKDRNTEAFF
TRBD2	-	TRBV2	TRBJ2-2	TGTGCCAGCAGTGAACTAGCGGGAGCCACCGGGGAGCTGTTTTTT	CASSELAGATGELFF
-	many	TRBV20-1	TRBJ2-7	TGCAGTGCTAGAGGGGGGGTAGAGCTACTTCTACCCGAGCAGTACTTC	CSARGGVELLLPEQYF
-	-	TRBV20-1	TRBJ2-1	TGCAGTGCAGCGATCACTGGCTACAATGAGCAGTTCTTC	CSAAITGYNEQFF
TRBD2	few	TRBV29-1	TRBJ2-1	TGCAGCGTTGTGGGAGGGAGCTCCTACAATGAGCAGTTCTTC	CSVVGGSSYNEQFF
-	many	TRBV5-1	TRBJ1-1	TGCGCCAGCAGCTTGGAATCACCGAACACTGAAGCTTTCTTT	CASSLESPNTEAFF
-	many	TRBV12-3/TRBV12-4	TRBJ2-2	TGTGCCAGCAGCAGGGGGGCCGGGGAGCTGTTTTTT	CASSRGAGELFF
-	many	TRBV27	TRBJ2-3	TGTGCCAGCAGTCCGTCGTCAGATACGCAGTATTTT	CASSPSSDTQYF
TRBD2	few	TRBV4-3	TRBJ2-1	TGCGCCAGCAGCCTGCAGCTCTCAGCGGGAGGGCCGGGTGAGCAGTTCTTC	CASSLQLSAGGPGEQFF
TRBD1	many	TRBV20-1	TRBJ2-5	TGCAGTGCTAGAGATCAGGGGGCCCAGTACTTC	CSARDQGAQYF
TRBD1	many	TRBV20-1	TRBJ2-7	TGCAGTGCTAGAACGGGGACAGGTGCGTCCTACGAGCAGTACTTC	CSARTGTGASYEQYF
-	few	TRBV7-2	TRBJ2-1	TGTGCCAGCAGCTTAGTGGCAGTTTACAATGAGCAGTTCTTC	CASSLVAVYNEQFF
TRBD2	many	TRBV6-2/TRBV6-3	TRBJ2-1	TGTGCCAGCAGTCTAGCGGGAGGGCCTGCCTACAATGAGCAGTTCTTC	CASSLAGGPAYNEQFF
-	many	TRBV7-2	TRBJ2-2	TGTGCCAGCAGCCCAAAAAATGGGCTTAGGGCCGGGGAGCTGTTTTTT	CASSPKNGLRAGELFF
-	once	TRBV29-1	TRBJ2-7	TGCAGCGTTGTTTCCAGGGACCCCTACGAGCAGTACTTC	CSVVSRDPYEQYF
-	many	TRBV4-1	TRBJ1-6	TGCGCCAGCAGCCAAGTACAGGAGAGCTCCTATAATTCACCCCTCCACTTT	CASSQVQESSYNSPLHF
-	few	TRBV6-6	TRBJ1-2	TGTGCCAGCAGTAGGACTGTAAATGGCTACACCTTC	CASSRTVNGYTF
TRBD1	few	TRBV2	TRBJ2-6	TGTGCCAGCGGGCAGGGGGCGCTTGGGGCCAACGTCCTGACTTTC	CASGQGALGANVLTF